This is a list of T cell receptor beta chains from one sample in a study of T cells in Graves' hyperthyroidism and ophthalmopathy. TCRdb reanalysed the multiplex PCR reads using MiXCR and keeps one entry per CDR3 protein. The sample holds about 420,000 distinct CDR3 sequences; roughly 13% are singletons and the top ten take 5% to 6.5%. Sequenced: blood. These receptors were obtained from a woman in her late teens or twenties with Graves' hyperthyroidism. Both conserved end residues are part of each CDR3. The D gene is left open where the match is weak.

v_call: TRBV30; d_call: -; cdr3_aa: CAWSLGGITEAFF
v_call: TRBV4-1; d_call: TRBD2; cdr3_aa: CASSQVGTSGETQYF
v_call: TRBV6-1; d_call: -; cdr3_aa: CASSMRLGRPYSPLHF
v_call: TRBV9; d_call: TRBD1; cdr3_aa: CASSVEGAGGNEQFF
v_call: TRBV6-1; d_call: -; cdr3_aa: CASTFGTSPPETQYF
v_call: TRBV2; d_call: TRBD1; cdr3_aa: CASSEQGACQPQHF
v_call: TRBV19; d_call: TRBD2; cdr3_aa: CASSASGTSGTYEQYF
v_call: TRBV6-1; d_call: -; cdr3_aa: CASSRRDNYEQYF
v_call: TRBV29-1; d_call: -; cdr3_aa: CSYSGVKTDTQYF
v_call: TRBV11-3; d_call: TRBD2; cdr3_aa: CASSLRGGPKETQYF
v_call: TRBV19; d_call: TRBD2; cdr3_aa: CASSTSLAPGQETQYF
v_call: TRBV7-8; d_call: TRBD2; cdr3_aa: CASSAEGGLAGGMETQYF
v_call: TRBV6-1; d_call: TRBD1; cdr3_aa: CASSEAGQGAGGYTF
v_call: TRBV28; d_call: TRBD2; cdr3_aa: CASSFSAGVNTGELFF
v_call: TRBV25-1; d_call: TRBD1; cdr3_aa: CASSQGTGGDLDEQYF
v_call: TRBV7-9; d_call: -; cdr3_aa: CASSLGLGLYEQYF
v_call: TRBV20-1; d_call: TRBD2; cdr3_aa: CSASLRLSGSPSSYNEQFF
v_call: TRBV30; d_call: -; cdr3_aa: CAWRGQGYEKLFF
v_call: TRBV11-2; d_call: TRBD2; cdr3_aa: CASSSGGTSGNEQFF
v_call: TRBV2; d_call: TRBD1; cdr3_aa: CASTLTGGWSENTGELFF
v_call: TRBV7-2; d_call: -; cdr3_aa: CASSLEVGYMNTEAFF
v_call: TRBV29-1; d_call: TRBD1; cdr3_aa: CSGGQPQETRYF
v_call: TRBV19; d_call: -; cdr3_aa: CASSTGTYEQYF
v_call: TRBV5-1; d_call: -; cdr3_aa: CASSFGRGSTEAFF
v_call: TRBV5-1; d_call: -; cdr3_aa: CASSLADREGYEQYF